This T cell receptor beta chain was sequenced during a study of control samples from healthy donors and cancer patients. The V end was cut by 4 bases, the J end by 5 bases, with 8 bases between. This CDR3 is 13 amino acids long. CDR1 SSHAT and CDR2 FNYEAQ come from the germline V gene (reference sequence). Produced via immunoSEQ multiplex PCR; TCRdb's table is partial and in-frame only. The sample lists 70,000 or so clones; 84% were seen once. What was sequenced was blood. The chain links TRBV7-7 to TRBJ1-4; D perhaps matches TRBD1 (6 bases). This TCR was recovered from a man aged 50 or older in good health. The CDR3 here is CASSSGANEKLFF. CDR3 sequence (DNA): TGTGCCAGCAGCTCAGGGGCAAATGAAAAACTGTTTTTT.